This T cell receptor beta chain was identified during a study of cytomegalovirus exposure and HLA in healthy donors. The PCR employed 60 Vbeta primers together with 13 Jbeta primers. Assay used: immunoSEQ multiplex PCR; TCRdb lists only in-frame clones, some missing. The table records 150,000 to 200,000 clones, more than 80% of them present only once. Between the trimmed V and J ends, which lost 5 bases and 3 bases, there was a span of 14 bases. CDR1 and CDR2 (germline): LGHNA, YNFKEQ. The CDR3 spans 14 residues. The sequenced sample consisted of PBMCs. The clonotype was recovered from a woman in her 30s in good health and CMV-seropositive. V and J are TRBV4-2 and TRBJ2-7; possible D gene TRBD1, 6 bases. The CDR3 reads CASSTGPGDYEQYF. CDR3 coding DNA: TGTGCCAGCAGCACCGGCCCAGGGGACTACGAGCAGTACTTC.